Listed here are 9 T cell receptor beta chains from one sample, sequenced in a study of cytomegalovirus exposure and HLA in healthy donors. PCR used 60 Vbeta primers and 13 Jbeta primers. Profiled with immunoSEQ multiplex PCR; TCRdb holds only in-frame clones, not every one. The top ten hold 1.5% to 2% of the sample, which has approximately 160,000 clones, around 77% seen once. Input material: PBMCs. These receptors were obtained from a woman younger than 45 in good health and CMV-seronegative.

The rearrangement joins TRBV6-1 to TRBJ1-5; TRBD1 agrees at 8 bases. V dropped 1 base and J dropped 5; count of bases not matched to a gene: 4. This CDR3 is 15 amino acids long. Looked up from germline, CDR1 is MNHNS and CDR2 is SASEGT. The CDR3 DNA reads as TGTGCCAGCAGTGAAGGGACAGGGAACCATCAGCCCCAGCATTTT. The encoded protein is CASSEGTGNHQPQHF.

J is TRBJ1-6 and V is TRBV9; D not resolved. The CDR3 contains 15 residues. Trimming took off 1 base at V and 10 bases at J, with 15 bases between the two ends. CDR1 is SGDLS, CDR2 YYNGEE, per germline. CDR3 sequence (DNA): TGTGCCAGCAGCGTAAGAAATCGAACAACGTCACCCCTCCACTTT. This sequence encodes CASSVRNRTTSPLHF. Looking up the rest from reference TRBV9 and TRBJ1-6 gives the full variable domain: DSGVTQTPKHLITATGQRVTLRCSPRSGDLSVYWYQQSLDQGLQFLIQYYNGEERAKGNILERFSAQQFPDLHSELNLSSLELGDSALYFCASSVRNRTTSPLHFGNGTRLTVT.

CDR3 in DNA: TGTGCCAGCTCTAGGGGACAAGAGACCCAGTACTTC. Residues: CASSRGQETQYF. The V and J genes are TRBV6-6 and TRBJ2-5, with a tentative D call TRBD1 (5 bases). There are 12 residues in the CDR3. The germline V and J ends were trimmed by 8 bases and 2 bases, with 9 bases remaining between them. Germline CDR1 and CDR2: MNHNY and SVGAGI (reference sequence).

CDR3 sequence reads: CASSTAGGKYEQYF. The CDR3 DNA reads as TGTGCCAGCAGTACGGCGGGGGGTAAATACGAGCAGTACTTC. The V call is TRBV28, the J call TRBJ2-7, with 8 bases lining up with TRBD2. Trimming took 5 bases from V and 4 from J; bases not matched to a gene: 7. The V gene's germline CDR1 is MDHEN and CDR2 SYDVKM. This CDR3 is built from 14 residues.

The chain uses TRBV7-6 and TRBJ2-7; 8 positions match TRBD1. There are 14 residues in the CDR3. Germline CDR1 reads SGHVS; CDR2 reads FNYEAQ. V lost 7 bases to trimming and J lost 4 bases; unmatched junction nucleotides: 9. CDR3 bases: TGTGCCAGCATTGCCGGGACAGGCTCGTACGAGCAGTACTTC. Its translation is CASIAGTGSYEQYF.

V and J are TRBV28 and TRBJ2-1, with D perhaps matching TRBD1 (6 bases). V was pared by 6 bases and J by 1 base, with 10 bases between. Germline V gene lookup returns CDR1 MDHEN and CDR2 SYDVKM. The CDR3 loop spans 14 amino acids. The CDR3 nucleotides read TGTGCCAGCAGGCTAGGGGGTTCCTACAATGAGCAGTTCTTC. The encoded protein is CASRLGGSYNEQFF.

J is TRBJ2-3 and V is TRBV5-1; 11 nucleotides line up with TRBD2. Germline CDR1 reads SGHRS; CDR2 reads YFSETQ. Germline trimming cut 0 bases from V and 5 bases from J; bases unmatched to any gene: 5. This CDR3 region has 16 residues. The CDR3 spells CASSLGASGGIDTQYF. DNA for the CDR3: TGCGCCAGCAGCTTGGGGGCTAGCGGGGGGATAGATACGCAGTATTTT.

Regarding this clone: A junction end diverges from the germline sequence, so it may reflect a read error. This chain links TRBV10-3 with TRBJ1-4, with 11 bases aligning to TRBD1. This CDR3 has 14 residues. From germline, CDR1 is ENHRY and CDR2 SYGVKD. CDR3 amino acids: CAISEAMDRGQTVF. CDR3 in DNA: TGTGCCATCAGTGAAGCCATGGACAGGGGGCAAACTGTTTTT.

The rearrangement uses TRBV28 and TRBJ2-1; the match to TRBD2 covers 10 bases. The CDR3 consists of 14 residues. Germline trimming cut 11 bases from V and 4 bases from J; bases unmatched to any gene: 8. Germline lookup yields CDR1 MDHEN and CDR2 SYDVKM. CDR3 residues: CAGKPTSGYNEQFF. The CDR3 nucleotides read TGTGCCGGAAAGCCGACTAGCGGGTACAATGAGCAGTTCTTC. The whole variable domain, remainder taken from reference TRBV28 and TRBJ2-1, is DVKVTQSSRYLVKRTGEKVFLECVQDMDHENMFWYRQDPGLGLRLIYFSYDVKMKEKGDIPEGYSVSREKKERFSLILESASTNQTSMYLCAGKPTSGYNEQFFGPGTRLTVL.